This T cell receptor beta chain emerged from a study of T cell repertoires in cytomegalovirus infection. CDR3 size: 12 residues. CDR1 KGHSH and CDR2 LQKENI come from the germline V gene. Trimming took 4 bases from V and 4 from J, leaving 8 bases between them. There are a few counts of this clonotype. Antigen unknown. TCRdb reprocessed the reads via MiXCR and lists one record per CDR3 protein. This repertoire shows about 770,000 distinct CDR3 sequences, 25% to 35% found once; its top ten account for over 10%. This TCR derives from a human donor in good health (CMV status not recorded). Some clones in this sample may be carry-over from other donors' samples. V usage is TRBV18 and J usage is TRBJ2-7; D is uncertain. The input for sequencing was cultured CD8+ T cells from PBMCs, taken from culture after CMV antigen stimulation. The DNA for the CDR3 is TGTGCCAGCTCACAAGAGACTTACGAGCAGTACGTC. Protein product: CASSQETYEQYV.